The clone carrying this TCR beta chain was seen more than once but under ten times. Its antigen remains unknown. TCR alpha and TCR beta cDNA libraries carrying sample barcodes and UMIs were produced by 5'RACE using constant-segment primers. TCRdb re-called the 5' RACE reads through MiXCR, storing one row per CDR3 protein. The table includes roughly 340,000 distinct CDR3 sequences, around 20% detected once. The data belong to a study of T-cell memory formation after mild COVID-19. Study-level results: Clones that contracted from day 15 to 85 were balanced CD4/CD8, while later expanders leaned CD4+. Proof of SARS-CoV-2 specificity was absent for the second-wave clones that crested on day 37. Memory from before infection featured some responding clones, which suggests cross-reactive memory joined.

V was pared by 2 bases and J by 5 bases, with 3 bases of the junction left unmatched. The CDR3 has 15 residues. The germline CDR1 and CDR2 sequences are KGHDR and SFDVKD. This TCR was recovered from a man younger than 35 who had mild COVID-19 (a few samples of this study predate the infection). Cell type and time point are not known. Material: PBMCs or a T cell subset sorted from them (not recorded which). J is TRBJ2-1 and V is TRBV24-1; 9 bases match TRBD2. The CDR3 DNA reads as TGTGCCACCAGTGATTCACGCGGGGGGGACAATGAGCAGTTCTTC. Amino acid sequence: CATSDSRGGDNEQFF.